Listed below are T cell receptor beta chains from one sample, sequenced in a study of T cells in Graves' hyperthyroidism and ophthalmopathy. TCRdb ran MiXCR on the multiplex PCR reads and lists one entry per CDR3 protein. The sample holds about 840,000 distinct CDR3 sequences, 35% to 40% seen once. The sequenced sample was blood. Source of these receptors: a man aged 18 to 35 with Graves' hyperthyroidism. Each CDR3 is given with its conserved first and last residue. The D gene is left open where the match is weak. A clone size is listed for some rows: how often the clone was seen (once, few, many), or a class if it is expanded.

length,D,J,V,size,CDR3,DNA
13,NA,TRBJ2-7,TRBV10-3,few,CASSEVAFYEQYF,TGTGCCAGCAGTGAAGTAGCATTCTACGAGCAGTACTTC
14,NA,TRBJ2-5,TRBV12-3/TRBV12-4,few,CASSFWAGKETQYF,TGTGCCAGCAGTTTTTGGGCCGGAAAAGAGACCCAGTACTTC
16,TRBD1,TRBJ2-7,TRBV13,few,CASSTIKPGQTYEQYF,TGTGCCAGCAGCACGATAAAACCGGGACAGACCTACGAGCAGTACTTC
12,NA,TRBJ2-7,TRBV7-6,many,CASSPTLGEQYF,TGTGCCAGCAGCCCGACCTTGGGTGAGCAGTACTTC
15,NA,TRBJ1-1,TRBV7-3,NA,CASTPGVPGYTEAFF,TGTGCCAGCACCCCCGGGGTCCCGGGATACACTGAAGCTTTCTTT
14,TRBD1,TRBJ1-5,TRBV15,NA,CATSRPTGNQPQHF,TGTGCCACCAGCAGGCCGACAGGGAATCAGCCCCAGCATTTT
16,NA,TRBJ2-6,TRBV25-1,NA,CASSESRVRGANVLTF,TGTGCCAGCAGTGAATCCCGCGTCCGCGGGGCCAACGTCCTGACTTTC
15,TRBD1,TRBJ2-7,TRBV13,few,CASSFLGQSSYEQYF,TGTGCCAGCAGCTTCTTGGGACAGAGCTCCTACGAGCAGTACTTC
18,NA,TRBJ1-1,TRBV9,NA,CASSGEDGRNGRDTEAFF,TGTGCCAGCAGCGGAGAAGACGGTCGTAACGGCCGGGACACTGAAGCTTTCTTT
16,TRBD2,TRBJ2-7,TRBV7-2,NA,CASSLLGTSASYEQYF,TGTGCCAGCAGCTTATTAGGGACTAGCGCGTCCTACGAGCAGTACTTC
19,TRBD2,TRBJ2-5,TRBV7-8,NA,CASSLGPRTGLAGEETQYF,TGTGCCAGCAGCTTAGGGCCTCGGACGGGACTAGCGGGAGAAGAGACCCAGTACTTC
13,NA,TRBJ1-1,TRBV10-2,NA,CASNRDMNTEAFF,TGCGCCAGCAATAGGGACATGAACACTGAAGCTTTCTTT
14,NA,TRBJ1-1,TRBV20-1,few,CSASGGRGRTEAFF,TGCAGTGCTAGCGGCGGCAGGGGACGCACTGAAGCTTTCTTT
15,NA,TRBJ2-5,TRBV9,many,CASSVRVGTTETQYF,TGTGCCAGCAGCGTACGGGTAGGGACCACAGAGACCCAGTACTTC
15,NA,TRBJ2-7,TRBV5-1,few,CASSQDAGAGYEQYF,TGCGCCAGCAGCCAAGACGCGGGTGCGGGCTACGAGCAGTACTTC
12,NA,TRBJ1-5,TRBV19,few,CAPPLGQQPQHF,TGTGCCCCCCCTCTGGGTCAACAGCCCCAGCATTTT
14,NA,TRBJ1-1,TRBV5-1,few,CASSLDTENTEAFF,TGCGCCAGCAGCTTGGATACAGAGAACACTGAAGCTTTCTTT
15,TRBD1,TRBJ2-7,TRBV11-2,NA,CASSWRTGGTDEQYF,TGTGCCAGCAGCTGGAGGACAGGGGGAACTGACGAGCAGTACTTC
18,TRBD2,TRBJ2-2,TRBV27,NA,CASSLETSGNGGTGELFF,TGTGCCAGCAGTTTGGAGACTAGCGGGAATGGGGGCACCGGGGAGCTGTTTTTT
15,NA,TRBJ1-4,TRBV20-1,few,CSATLRTVGNEKLFF,TGCAGTGCTACGTTAAGGACGGTGGGGAATGAAAAACTGTTTTTT
15,TRBD1,TRBJ1-5,TRBV19,many,CASSWDRYSNQPQHF,TGTGCCAGTAGTTGGGACAGGTATAGCAATCAGCCCCAGCATTTT
12,NA,TRBJ1-1,TRBV19,few,CASSTGGIEAFF,TGTGCCAGTAGTACGGGCGGTATTGAAGCTTTCTTT
14,TRBD1,TRBJ1-5,TRBV19,NA,CAAQGQAPNQPQHF,TGTGCTGCACAGGGACAGGCTCCTAATCAGCCCCAGCATTTT
14,NA,TRBJ1-6,TRBV10-2,NA,CAISGVGVNSPLHF,TGTGCCATCAGTGGGGTAGGGGTTAATTCACCCCTCCACTTT
13,NA,TRBJ2-7,TRBV4-3,NA,CASSQHTGYEQYF,TGCGCCAGCAGCCAACATACAGGGTACGAGCAGTACTTC
11,NA,TRBJ1-6,TRBV7-9,NA,CASSFGETLHF,TGTGCCAGCAGCTTCGGGGAGACCCTCCACTTT
16,NA,TRBJ1-1,TRBV12-3/TRBV12-4,NA,CASSPSRRSMNTEAFF,TGTGCCAGCAGTCCATCCAGGAGAAGCATGAACACTGAAGCTTTCTTT
12,NA,TRBJ2-1,TRBV2,NA,CASSERGYEQFF,TGTGCCAGCAGTGAAAGGGGATATGAGCAGTTCTTC
14,TRBD1,TRBJ2-5,TRBV6-5,NA,CASRDRTGHRTQYF,TGTGCCAGCAGAGATAGGACAGGTCATAGGACCCAGTACTTC
12,NA,TRBJ2-2,TRBV9,NA,CASSADSGELFF,TGTGCCAGCAGCGCGGACAGCGGGGAGCTGTTTTTT
12,TRBD1,TRBJ2-7,TRBV6-5,NA,CASSYQGAEQYF,TGTGCCAGCAGTTACCAGGGGGCCGAGCAGTACTTC
16,NA,TRBJ2-2,TRBV7-2,NA,CASSLENSRGTGELFF,TGTGCCAGCAGCTTAGAGAACTCGCGAGGCACCGGGGAGCTGTTTTTT
13,NA,TRBJ1-5,TRBV7-8,many,CASSPRGFQPQHF,TGTGCCAGCAGCCCAAGGGGTTTTCAGCCCCAGCATTTT
11,NA,TRBJ2-7,TRBV19,NA,CASASTNEQYF,TGTGCCAGTGCTTCGACGAACGAGCAGTACTTC
13,NA,TRBJ1-5,TRBV24-1,many,CATQGSRAQPQHF,TGTGCCACCCAAGGCTCGAGGGCCCAGCCCCAGCATTTT
15,NA,TRBJ2-7,TRBV7-8,few,CASSLEHFRSYEQYF,TGTGCCAGCAGCTTAGAACATTTCCGCTCCTACGAGCAGTACTTC
15,NA,TRBJ1-3,TRBV10-1,many,CASNRDRISGNTIYF,TGCGCCAGCAATAGAGACCGGATCTCTGGAAACACCATATATTTT
14,NA,TRBJ1-3,TRBV14,many,CASSQVQDGNTIYF,TGTGCCAGCAGCCAAGTGCAAGATGGAAACACCATATATTTT
15,NA,TRBJ1-6,TRBV4-1,NA,CASSQEAGGSSPLHF,TGTGCCAGCAGCCAAGAGGCAGGCGGATCTTCACCCCTCCACTTT
16,TRBD1,TRBJ1-3,TRBV9,many,CASSVGDRGPGNTIYF,TGTGCCAGCAGCGTAGGGGACAGGGGCCCTGGAAACACCATATATTTT
15,TRBD1,TRBJ1-3,TRBV29-1,many,CSAQTGQGTGNTIYF,TGCAGCGCACAGACGGGACAGGGGACTGGAAACACCATATATTTT
12,NA,TRBJ1-2,TRBV2,few,CASRTENYGYTF,TGTGCCAGCCGGACGGAAAACTATGGCTACACCTTC
14,TRBD1,TRBJ1-4,TRBV6-1,few,CASGMTGTREKLFF,TGTGCCAGCGGGATGACAGGGACGAGAGAAAAACTGTTTTTT
16,NA,TRBJ1-3,TRBV7-6,many,CASSLEFQASGNTIYF,TGTGCCAGCAGCTTAGAGTTCCAGGCATCTGGAAACACCATATATTTT
15,NA,TRBJ1-5,TRBV7-9,NA,CASSQLAGGGETQHF,TGTGCCAGCAGTCAGCTAGCGGGAGGAGGGGAGACCCAGCATTTT
19,TRBD2,TRBJ2-5,TRBV5-5,NA,CASSQAGLAGASGRETQYF,TGTGCCAGCAGCCAAGCCGGACTAGCGGGGGCTTCAGGCCGAGAGACCCAGTACTTC